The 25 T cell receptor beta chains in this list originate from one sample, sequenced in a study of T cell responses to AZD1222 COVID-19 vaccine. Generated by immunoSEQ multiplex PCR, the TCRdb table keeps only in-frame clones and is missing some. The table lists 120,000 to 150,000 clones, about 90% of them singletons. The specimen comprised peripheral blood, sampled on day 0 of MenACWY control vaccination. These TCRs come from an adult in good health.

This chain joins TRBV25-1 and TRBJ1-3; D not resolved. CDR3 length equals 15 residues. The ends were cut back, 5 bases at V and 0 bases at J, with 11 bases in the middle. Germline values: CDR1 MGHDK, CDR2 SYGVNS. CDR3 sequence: CASSRGLNSGNTIYF. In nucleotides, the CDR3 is TGTGCCAGCAGTCGAGGGTTAAACTCTGGAAACACCATATATTTT.

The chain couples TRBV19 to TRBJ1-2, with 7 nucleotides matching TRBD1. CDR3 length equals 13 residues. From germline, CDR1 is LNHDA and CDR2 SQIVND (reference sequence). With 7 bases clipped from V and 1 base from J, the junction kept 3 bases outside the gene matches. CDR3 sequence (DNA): TGTGCCAGTAACAGGGACAGTAACTATGGCTACACCTTC. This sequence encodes CASNRDSNYGYTF.

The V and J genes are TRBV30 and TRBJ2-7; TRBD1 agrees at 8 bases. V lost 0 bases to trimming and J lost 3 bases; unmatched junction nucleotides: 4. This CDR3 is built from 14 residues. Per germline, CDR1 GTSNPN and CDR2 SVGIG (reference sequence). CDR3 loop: CAWSVQTGGYEQYF. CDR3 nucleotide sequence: TGTGCCTGGAGTGTACAAACAGGGGGCTACGAGCAGTACTTC.

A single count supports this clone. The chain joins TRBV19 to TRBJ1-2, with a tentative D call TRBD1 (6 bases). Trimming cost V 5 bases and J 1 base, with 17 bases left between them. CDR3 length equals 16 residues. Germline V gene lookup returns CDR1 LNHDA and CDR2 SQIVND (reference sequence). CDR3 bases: TGTGCCAGTAGTCCACAAGGACAGCGATATAACTATGGCTACACCTTC. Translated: CASSPQGQRYNYGYTF.

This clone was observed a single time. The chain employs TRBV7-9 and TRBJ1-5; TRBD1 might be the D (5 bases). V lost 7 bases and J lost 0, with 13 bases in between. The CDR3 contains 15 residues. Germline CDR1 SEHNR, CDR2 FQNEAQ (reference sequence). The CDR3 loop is CASTLGDGSNQPQHF. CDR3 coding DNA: TGTGCCAGCACCCTAGGGGACGGTAGCAATCAGCCCCAGCATTTT. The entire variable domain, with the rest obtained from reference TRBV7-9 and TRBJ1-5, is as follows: DTGVSQNPRHKITKRGQNVTFRCDPISEHNRLYWYRQTLGQGPEFLTYFQNEAQLEKSRLLSDRFSAERPKGSFSTLEIQRTEQGDSAMYLCASTLGDGSNQPQHFGDGTRLSIL.

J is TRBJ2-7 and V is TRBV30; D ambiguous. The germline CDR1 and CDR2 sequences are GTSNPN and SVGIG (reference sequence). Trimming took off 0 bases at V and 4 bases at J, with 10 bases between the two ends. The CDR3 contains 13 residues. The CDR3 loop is CAWSVKHSYEQYF. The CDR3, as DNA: TGTGCCTGGAGTGTAAAACACAGTTACGAGCAGTACTTC.

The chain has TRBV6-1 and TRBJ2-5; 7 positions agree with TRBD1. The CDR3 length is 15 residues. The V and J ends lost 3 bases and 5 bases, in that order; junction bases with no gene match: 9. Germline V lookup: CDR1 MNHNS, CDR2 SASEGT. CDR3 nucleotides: TGTGCCAGCAGTGAGATTGGACAGGTCGGCGAGACCCAGTACTTC. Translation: CASSEIGQVGETQYF.

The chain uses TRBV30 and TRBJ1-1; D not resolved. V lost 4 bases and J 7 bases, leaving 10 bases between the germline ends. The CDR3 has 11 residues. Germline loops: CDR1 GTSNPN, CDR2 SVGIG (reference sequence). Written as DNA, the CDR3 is TGTGCCTGGATGTATACGGGTGAAGCTTTCTTT. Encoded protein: CAWMYTGEAFF.

The CDR3 sequence: CASSLYPGGFTEAFF. The CDR3 bases are TGTGCCAGCAGTTTATACCCAGGGGGTTTCACTGAAGCTTTCTTT. This chain links TRBV27 with TRBJ1-1, with 7 bases that match TRBD1. Germline V gene data show CDR1 as MNHEY and CDR2 as SMNVEV (reference sequence). This CDR3 comprises 15 residues. Germline trimming cut 1 base from V and 4 bases from J; bases unmatched to any gene: 6.

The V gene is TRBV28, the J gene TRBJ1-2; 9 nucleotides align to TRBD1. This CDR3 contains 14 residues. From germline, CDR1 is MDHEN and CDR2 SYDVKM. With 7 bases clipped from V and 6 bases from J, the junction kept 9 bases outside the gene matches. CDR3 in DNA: TGTGCCAGCACCCCGGGACAGGGAAAGGATGGCTACACCTTC. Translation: CASTPGQGKDGYTF.

The CDR3 DNA sequence: TGTGCCAGCAGTGAAAGGCTAGCGGGAGGCCGCACAGATACGCAGTATTTT. It is translated as CASSERLAGGRTDTQYF. V gene TRBV6-1 combines with J gene TRBJ2-3; TRBD2 matches at 11 bases. From germline, CDR1 is MNHNS and CDR2 SASEGT. This CDR3 comprises 17 residues. The V and J ends lost 2 bases and 1 base, in that order; junction bases with no gene match: 5.

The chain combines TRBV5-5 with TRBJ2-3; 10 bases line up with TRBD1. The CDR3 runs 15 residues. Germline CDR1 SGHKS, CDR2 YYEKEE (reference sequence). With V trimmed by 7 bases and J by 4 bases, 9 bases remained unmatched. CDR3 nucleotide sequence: TGTGCCAGCGGCAGGGGGACAGGGGAGGCAGATACGCAGTATTTT. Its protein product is CASGRGTGEADTQYF. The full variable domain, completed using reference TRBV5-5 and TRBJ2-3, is DAGVTQSPTHLIKTRGQQVTLRCSPISGHKSVSWYQQVLGQGPQFIFQYYEKEERGRGNFPDRFSARQFPNYSSELNVNALLLGDSALYLCASGRGTGEADTQYFGPGTRLTVL.

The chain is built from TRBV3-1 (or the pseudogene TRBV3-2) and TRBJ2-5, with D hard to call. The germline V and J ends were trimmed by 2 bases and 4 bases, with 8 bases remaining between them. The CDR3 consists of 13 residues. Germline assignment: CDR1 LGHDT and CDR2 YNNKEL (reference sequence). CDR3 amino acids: CASSQSWGETQYF. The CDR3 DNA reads TGTGCCAGCAGCCAATCCTGGGGAGAGACCCAGTACTTC.

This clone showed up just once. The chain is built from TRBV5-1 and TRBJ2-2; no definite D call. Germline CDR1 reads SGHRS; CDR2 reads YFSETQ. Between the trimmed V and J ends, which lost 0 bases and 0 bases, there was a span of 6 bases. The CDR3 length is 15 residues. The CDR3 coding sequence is TGCGCCAGCAGCTTGGGCCGAGCGAACACCGGGGAGCTGTTTTTT. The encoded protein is CASSLGRANTGELFF.

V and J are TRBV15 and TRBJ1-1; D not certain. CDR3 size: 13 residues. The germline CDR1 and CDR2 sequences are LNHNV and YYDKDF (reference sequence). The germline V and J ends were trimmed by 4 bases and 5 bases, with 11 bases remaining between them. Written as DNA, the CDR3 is TGTGCCACCAGCAACAATAGGAGGACTGAAGCTTTCTTT. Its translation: CATSNNRRTEAFF.

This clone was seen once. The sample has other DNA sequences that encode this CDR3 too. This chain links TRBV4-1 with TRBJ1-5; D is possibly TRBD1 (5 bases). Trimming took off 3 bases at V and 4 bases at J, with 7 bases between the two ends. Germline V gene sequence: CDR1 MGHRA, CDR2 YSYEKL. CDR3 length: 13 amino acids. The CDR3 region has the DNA TGCGCCAGCAGCCAGGGGGGAAATCAGCCCCAGCATTTT. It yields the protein CASSQGGNQPQHF.

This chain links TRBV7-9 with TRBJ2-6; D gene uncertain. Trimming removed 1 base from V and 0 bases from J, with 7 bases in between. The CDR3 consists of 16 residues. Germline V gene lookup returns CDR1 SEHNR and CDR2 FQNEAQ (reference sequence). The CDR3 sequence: CASSLGSSSGANVLTF. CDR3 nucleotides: TGTGCCAGCAGCTTAGGCTCTAGCTCTGGGGCCAACGTCCTGACTTTC.

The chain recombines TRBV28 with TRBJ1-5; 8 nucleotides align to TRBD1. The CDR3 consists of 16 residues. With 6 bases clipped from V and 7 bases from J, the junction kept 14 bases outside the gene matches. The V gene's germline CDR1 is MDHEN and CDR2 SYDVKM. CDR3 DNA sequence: TGTGCCAGCAGCCGCTCCCGGACAGGGAATATACAGCCCCAGCATTTT. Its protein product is CASSRSRTGNIQPQHF.

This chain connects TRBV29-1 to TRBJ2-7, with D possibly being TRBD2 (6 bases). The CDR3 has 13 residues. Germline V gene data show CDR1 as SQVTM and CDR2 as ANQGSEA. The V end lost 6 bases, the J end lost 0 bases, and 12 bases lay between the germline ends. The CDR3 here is CSVIPGDSYEQYF. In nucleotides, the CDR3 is TGCAGCGTGATCCCGGGGGACTCCTACGAGCAGTACTTC.

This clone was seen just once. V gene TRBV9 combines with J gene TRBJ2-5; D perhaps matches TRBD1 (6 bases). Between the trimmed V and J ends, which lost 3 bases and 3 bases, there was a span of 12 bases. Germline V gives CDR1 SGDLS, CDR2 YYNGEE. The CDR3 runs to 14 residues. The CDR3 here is CASSGWGLEETQYF. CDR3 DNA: TGTGCCAGCAGCGGCTGGGGGCTCGAAGAGACCCAGTACTTC.

The CDR3, as DNA: TGTGCCAGCAGTTCGGGACAGCCAATCTACAATGAGCAGTTCTTC. Translation: CASSSGQPIYNEQFF. The rearrangement uses TRBV6-5 and TRBJ2-1; the match to TRBD1 covers 7 bases. J gave up 3 bases and V 4 bases, and 6 bases lay outside the gene matches. This CDR3 contains 15 residues. CDR1 and CDR2 (germline): MNHEY, SVGAGI.

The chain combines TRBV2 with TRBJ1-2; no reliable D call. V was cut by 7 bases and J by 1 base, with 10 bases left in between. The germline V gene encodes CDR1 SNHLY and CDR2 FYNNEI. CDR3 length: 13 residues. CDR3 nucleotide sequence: TGTGCCAGCACCGGGGTTGGTAACTATGGCTACACCTTC. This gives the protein CASTGVGNYGYTF.

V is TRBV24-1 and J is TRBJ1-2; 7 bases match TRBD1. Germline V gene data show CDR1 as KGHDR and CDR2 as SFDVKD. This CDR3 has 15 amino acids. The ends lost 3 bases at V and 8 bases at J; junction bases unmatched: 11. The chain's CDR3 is CATSDLPRGEEGYTF. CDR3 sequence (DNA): TGTGCCACCAGTGATCTCCCCAGGGGGGAGGAGGGCTACACCTTC.

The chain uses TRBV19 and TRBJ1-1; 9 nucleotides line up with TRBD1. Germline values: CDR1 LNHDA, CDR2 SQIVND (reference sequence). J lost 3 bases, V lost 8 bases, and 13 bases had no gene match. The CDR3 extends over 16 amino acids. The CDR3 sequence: CASRYQPGQGDTEAFF. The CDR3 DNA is TGTGCCAGTCGTTACCAGCCGGGACAGGGAGACACTGAAGCTTTCTTT.

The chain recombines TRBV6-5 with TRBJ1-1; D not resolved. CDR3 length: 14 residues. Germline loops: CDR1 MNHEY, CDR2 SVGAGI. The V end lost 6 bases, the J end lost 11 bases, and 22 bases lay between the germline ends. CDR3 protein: CASRNSASGPGAFF. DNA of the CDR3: TGTGCCAGCAGAAACTCCGCCTCCGGGCCTGGGGCTTTCTTT.